Listed below are T cell receptor beta chains from one sample, sequenced in a study of T cells in Graves' hyperthyroidism and ophthalmopathy. TCRdb processed the multiplex PCR reads anew with MiXCR; each CDR3 protein has one entry. The sample carries 500,000 or so distinct CDR3 sequences, 15% to 20% recorded once. Material for sequencing was blood. The receptor source for this set is a woman aged 25 to 45 with Graves' ophthalmopathy. Both conserved end residues are part of each CDR3. D genes are given only for firm matches. Clone size, where shown, is once, few, many, or a class for clones that have expanded.

>few|TRBJ2-7|TRBV28|TRBD1
CASNRGPYEQYF
TGTGCCAGCAACAGGGGCCCCTACGAGCAGTACTTC
>many|TRBJ2-1|TRBV30|NA
CAFSKRDSSYNEQFF
TGTGCCTTCTCCAAGCGGGACAGCTCCTACAATGAGCAGTTCTTC
>few|TRBJ2-3|TRBV7-2|NA
CASSLVGPSLEQYF
TGTGCCAGCAGCTTAGTGGGCCCCTCCCTTGAACAGTATTTT
>NA|TRBJ2-2|TRBV5-1|TRBD2
CASSPTSANTGELFF
TGCGCCAGCAGCCCCACTAGCGCCAACACCGGGGAGCTGTTTTTT
>NA|TRBJ2-5|TRBV4-3|NA
CASSQEWFPETQYF
TGCGCCAGCAGCCAAGAGTGGTTTCCGGAGACCCAGTACTTC
>NA|TRBJ1-1|TRBV20-1|NA
CSASPLRTEAFF
TGCAGTGCTAGCCCGTTGCGGACTGAAGCTTTCTTT
>few|TRBJ2-1|TRBV4-3|TRBD2
CASSQETSGSGEQFF
TGCGCCAGCAGCCAAGAAACTAGCGGGAGCGGTGAGCAGTTCTTC
>NA|TRBJ1-2|TRBV7-2|NA
CASSLEVSYGCTF
TGTGCCAGCAGCTTAGAGGTCAGCTATGGCTGCACCTTC
>many|TRBJ2-1|TRBV11-3|NA
CASSPGRMPNNEQFF
TGTGCCAGCAGCCCCGGACGGATGCCCAACAATGAGCAGTTCTTC
>many|TRBJ2-7|TRBV2|TRBD1
CASTLQGASSYEQYF
TGTGCCAGCACCCTCCAGGGGGCGAGCTCCTACGAGCAGTACTTC
>NA|TRBJ2-6|TRBV29-1|TRBD1
CSAKTGKRAGANVLTF
TGCAGCGCTAAGACAGGGAAAAGGGCTGGGGCCAACGTCCTGACTTTC
>many|TRBJ2-5|TRBV28|NA
CASSLTGEETQYF
TGTGCCAGCAGTTTAACGGGGGAGGAGACCCAGTACTTC
>NA|TRBJ2-7|TRBV6-1|TRBD2
CASSSPRLAPTYEQYF
TGTGCCAGCAGTTCCCCTAGACTAGCGCCCACCTACGAGCAGTACTTC
>few|TRBJ2-1|TRBV27|NA
CASSSTGRYNEQFF
TGTGCCAGCAGTTCGACAGGGAGGTACAATGAGCAGTTCTTC
>few|TRBJ2-5|TRBV20-1|TRBD1
CSARRDSQYF
TGCAGTGCTAGAAGGGACAGTCAGTACTTC
>few|TRBJ1-5|TRBV24-1|NA
CATSARTVSNQPQHF
TGTGCCACCAGTGCCAGGACAGTTAGCAATCAGCCCCAGCATTTT
>many|TRBJ2-3|TRBV5-1|NA
CASSLSTASSTDTQYF
TGCGCCAGCAGTTTGTCTACAGCCTCTAGCACAGATACGCAGTATTTT
>few|TRBJ2-1|TRBV3-1|NA
CASSGLAVGGEQFF
TGTGCCAGCAGCGGCTTAGCGGTCGGGGGTGAGCAGTTCTTC
>NA|TRBJ2-2|TRBV5-1|NA
CASSSQTVTGELFF
TGCGCCAGCAGCTCTCAGACGGTCACCGGGGAGCTGTTTTTT
>NA|TRBJ2-7|TRBV4-3|TRBD1
CASSQEDRAYEQYF
TGCGCCAGCAGCCAAGAAGACAGGGCCTACGAGCAGTACTTC
>many|TRBJ2-6|TRBV28|TRBD1
CASSLQGATGANVLTF
TGTGCCAGCAGCCTACAGGGGGCAACGGGGGCCAACGTCCTGACTTTC
>few|TRBJ2-7|TRBV6-1|NA
CASTPSDRSYEQYF
TGTGCCAGCACCCCTTCGGACAGATCCTACGAGCAGTACTTC
>many|TRBJ2-1|TRBV18|NA
CASRPVLGDNEQFF
TGTGCCAGCCGCCCGGTACTAGGGGACAATGAGCAGTTCTTC
>few|TRBJ2-1|TRBV20-1|NA
CSSPRSSYNEQFF
TGCAGTTCACCCCGGAGCTCCTACAATGAGCAGTTCTTC
>many|TRBJ2-5|TRBV3-1|NA
CASSQEDWDGLETQYF
TGTGCCAGCAGCCAAGAGGACTGGGACGGGTTGGAGACCCAGTACTTC
>many|TRBJ1-5|TRBV6-1|NA
CASSTRPNQPQHF
TGTGCCAGCAGTACGAGGCCCAATCAGCCCCAGCATTTT
>many|TRBJ2-2|TRBV9|TRBD2
CASSVSGTHSTGELFF
TGTGCCAGCAGCGTAAGCGGGACTCACAGCACCGGGGAGCTGTTTTTT
>few|TRBJ1-2|TRBV6-5|NA
CASSYSDRLYGYTF
TGTGCCAGCAGTTACTCCGACAGGCTCTATGGCTACACCTTC
>many|TRBJ1-5|TRBV2|NA
CASSVDSNQPQHF
TGTGCCAGCAGTGTAGACAGCAATCAGCCCCAGCATTTT
>many|TRBJ2-3|TRBV18|NA
CASSPQGRTDTQYF
TGTGCCAGCTCACCCCAGGGGCGCACAGATACGCAGTATTTT
>many|TRBJ2-7|TRBV18|NA
CASSPDGVYEQYF
TGTGCCAGCTCACCGGACGGCGTTTACGAGCAGTACTTC
>few|TRBJ2-1|TRBV25-1|TRBD1
CASSAGGDYNEQFF
TGTGCCAGCAGTGCAGGGGGCGACTACAATGAGCAGTTCTTC
>few|TRBJ2-7|TRBV4-1|NA
CASSQRDFSYEQYF
TGCGCCAGCAGCCAACGGGACTTCTCCTACGAGCAGTACTTC
>few|TRBJ2-2|TRBV7-9|NA
CASNSLGGTGELFF
TGTGCCAGCAACTCCCTCGGAGGCACCGGGGAGCTGTTTTTT
>NA|TRBJ1-5|TRBV6-2/TRBV6-3|TRBD1
CASSYLTGGAYSNQPQHF
TGTGCCAGCAGTTACCTGACAGGGGGGGCATATAGCAATCAGCCCCAGCATTTT
>NA|TRBJ2-1|TRBV19|TRBD1
CATKPGQGGNEQFF
TGTGCCACGAAACCGGGACAGGGGGGCAATGAGCAGTTCTTC
>NA|TRBJ2-3|TRBV4-2|TRBD2
CASSREAGGVLDTQYF
TGTGCCAGCAGCCGGGAAGCGGGGGGAGTTCTAGATACGCAGTATTTT
>NA|TRBJ1-1|TRBV28|TRBD1
CASSEGAPSEAFF
TGTGCCAGCAGCGAGGGGGCACCCAGTGAAGCTTTCTTT
>NA|TRBJ1-2|TRBV12-3/TRBV12-4|NA
CASKGSEGDRTLGYTF
TGTGCCAGCAAGGGTTCAGAAGGGGATAGGACCCTTGGCTACACCTTC
>NA|TRBJ2-5|TRBV9|TRBD2
CASSAGLAGETQYF
TGTGCCAGCAGCGCGGGACTAGCGGGGGAGACCCAGTACTTC
>few|TRBJ2-1|TRBV5-1|NA
CASAPDPVSNEQFF
TGCGCCAGCGCCCCGGACCCAGTCTCTAATGAGCAGTTCTTC
>few|TRBJ2-6|TRBV6-1|NA
CASPPGRGYSGANVLTF
TGTGCCAGCCCTCCGGGACGGGGATACTCTGGGGCCAACGTCCTGACTTTC
>few|TRBJ1-5|TRBV19|NA
CASSIDGAFSPYSNQPQHF
TGTGCCAGTAGTATAGACGGGGCCTTTTCCCCTTATAGCAATCAGCCCCAGCATTTT
>many|TRBJ2-3|TRBV12-3/TRBV12-4|TRBD2
CASSFGAGEGGSTDTQYF
TGTGCCAGCAGTTTCGGAGCGGGAGAAGGGGGTTCCACAGATACGCAGTATTTT
>few|TRBJ2-7|TRBV5-1|NA
CASSSFPGSSYEQYF
TGCGCCAGCAGCTCATTTCCCGGGAGCTCCTACGAGCAGTACTTC
>NA|TRBJ1-6|TRBV27|NA
CASSLYRAHSPLHF
TGTGCCAGCAGTTTATACAGGGCCCATTCACCCCTCCACTTT
>many|TRBJ2-1|TRBV5-1|NA
CASSPRTAIVNEQFF
TGCGCCAGCAGCCCAAGGACAGCCATCGTAAATGAGCAGTTCTTC
>few|TRBJ1-5|TRBV20-1|TRBD1
CSVRQGGQPQHF
TGCAGTGTCCGGCAGGGGGGACAGCCCCAGCATTTT
>few|TRBJ2-1|TRBV10-3|NA
CAISPGGGRADYNEQFF
TGTGCCATCAGCCCCGGGGGAGGCAGGGCGGACTACAATGAGCAGTTCTTC
>NA|TRBJ2-1|TRBV4-3|NA
CASSQETGRSSYNEQFF
TGCGCCAGCAGCCAAGAGACAGGGAGGAGCTCCTACAATGAGCAGTTCTTC
>NA|TRBJ1-5|TRBV27|NA
CASSLPFQPQHF
TGTGCCAGCAGTTTGCCTTTTCAGCCCCAGCATTTT
>few|TRBJ2-1|TRBV4-2|TRBD1
CASSQGLGDRGRREQFF
TGTGCCAGCAGCCAGGGTCTAGGGGACAGGGGGCGTCGCGAGCAGTTCTTC
>many|TRBJ1-1|TRBV18|TRBD1
CASSRTGSAPYEAFF
TGTGCCAGCTCTCGGACAGGATCAGCACCCTACGAAGCTTTCTTT
>few|TRBJ2-7|TRBV6-2/TRBV6-3|TRBD1
CASSYSGTGGTEQYF
TGTGCCAGCAGTTACTCCGGGACAGGGGGTACCGAGCAGTACTTC
>few|TRBJ2-3|TRBV10-3|NA
CAISEFSPDTQYF
TGTGCCATCAGTGAGTTCAGCCCAGATACGCAGTATTTT
>many|TRBJ2-7|TRBV2|NA
CASSEGGMLYEQYF
TGTGCCAGCAGTGAAGGGGGGATGCTCTACGAGCAGTACTTC
>few|TRBJ2-2|TRBV6-2/TRBV6-3|NA
CASSRLAANTGELLF
TGTGCCAGCAGTAGGCTAGCTGCGAACACCGGGGAGCTGCTTTTT
>many|TRBJ1-4|TRBV18|TRBD1
CASSPRQGDEKLFF
TGTGCCAGCTCACCAAGACAGGGAGATGAAAAACTGTTTTTT
>NA|TRBJ1-4|TRBV4-2|NA
CASSQSGTANEKLFF
TGTGCCAGCAGCCAATCGGGAACAGCTAATGAAAAACTGTTTTTT